The entry below gives a single T cell receptor beta chain sequence along with its context. Source study methods: Reference gene primer amplification in the assay estimated nucleated cell counts. Method: immunoSEQ multiplex PCR; TCRdb's copy keeps in-frame clones and lacks some. The DNA gave D and trimming, while V, J and clone size come from that table. This table holds over 150,000 clones, about 86% found once. These data come from a study of blood T cell repertoires in COVID-19. For the study at large: Samples taken during acute and convalescent COVID-19 were collected in the United States, Italy and Spain.

The V end was cut by 0 bases, the J end by 0 bases, with 21 bases between. The CDR3 extends over 19 amino acids. The chain links TRBV5-3 to TRBJ2-5, with TRBD2 as a possible D gene (6 bases). TRBV5-3 belongs to the ORF category, with a function that is uncertain. The sample was peripheral blood. The origin of this receptor is a man aged 50 to 59 with active or convalescent COVID-19. The CDR3 protein is CARSLGLARLPGYQETQYF. CDR3 nucleotides: TGTGCCAGAAGCTTGGGGCTAGCGAGACTTCCCGGCTACCAAGAGACCCAGTACTTC.